This entry describes one TCR beta chain. What antigen it recognizes has not been identified. No base-level quality is on record; no much larger clone is a single base apart. Using the deep immunoSEQ assay, TCR CDR3 regions were amplified from genomic DNA by multiplex PCR. For each cell subset, the extracted genomic DNA was distributed evenly across all wells of several immunoSEQ 96-well plates, and each plate served as one replicate. Each replicate PCR for sorted subsets received about 180 ng genomic DNA, equal to roughly 30,000 T cell genomes. Purified libraries were measured with a Qubit 3.0 fluorometer, size-checked on a Bioanalyzer 2100, and measured again with the KAPA Library Quantification kit. Every immunoSEQ 96-well plate was sequenced on a separate single-read 150-cycle Illumina NextSeq 550 flow cell. Regarding the original processing steps: Because only junctional sequences without quality scores were contained in the immunoSEQ output, filtering matching that applied to full-length reads could not be performed. To assign V/J genes and CDR3, sequences were annotated using PyIR, a Python wrapper for IgBLAST v1.9, with IMGT germline references. Reads with weak V/J assignments (E-value above 1e-6), missing CDR3, stop codons, out-of-frame junctions, or ambiguous translated residues were removed. V3J clonotypes were defined as sequences sharing the same inferred V gene, J gene, and CDR3 amino acid sequence. Percentage overlap between repertoires was computed as shared unique clonotypes divided by the size of the smaller repertoire. Three approaches were used to assess repertoire richness: RTK rarefaction, the Chao1 estimator, and Recon v2.1 estimates of unobserved clonotypes. Generation probabilities were computed with OLGA for all TCRbeta clonotypes obtained by the gDNA method from four donors. Drawn from immuneACCESS, this table holds only the in-frame rearrangements with V and J called that TCRdb kept. Clones are partly lost; checked studies trace under half to an unresolved V gene and leave the rest unexplained. That table is the source of V, J and clone size, and D and trimming were worked out from the DNA. The sample includes some 660,000 clones, with roughly 72% observed a single time. Jointly, the top ten make up 1.5% to 2% of the sample.

The donors were healthy, HIV-negative adults who had no recently reported acute infections or vaccinations. Only Caucasian adults living in Nashville, Tennessee, USA were represented among the donors. CD4+ T cells were enriched through magnetic negative selection, after which naive cells were positively selected on CD45RA and the remaining negative fraction served as the memory subset. Blood was obtained by leukapheresis, after which PBMCs were separated by Ficoll-Histopaque density gradient centrifugation and cryopreserved in liquid nitrogen vapor phase. Analytical flow cytometry was used to check the purity and quantity of every magnetically sorted T cell population. Each sorted fraction had its genomic DNA isolated and then quantified by UV absorbance on a Nanodrop 2000c. These data are taken from a study of shared clonotypes between healthy human individuals (dated by TCRdb to the early 2020s). Study-level background: The cohort included three men and a couple of women between 18 and 49 years of age. To estimate repertoire size and how much clonotypes are shared between individuals, the study performed deep sequencing of blood TCR repertoires from a few healthy adults. Per donor, leukapheresis produced somewhere between about 0.85 and 10 billion PBMCs. Libraries were prepared and TCR repertoires were sequenced by different laboratories using diverse techniques, in order to increase sequencing depth and limit assay-specific biases. Per donor, three plates each were used for CD4 naive and CD4 memory, two for CD8 naive, and one for CD8 memory. Broad study findings and their caveats: Across four donors, 4.5% to 6.5% of naive CD4, around 3.3% of naive CD8, under 2.5% of memory CD4, and 0.4% of memory CD8 clonotypes were shared. Even with the large sequencing depth, rarefaction of the sorted-subset datasets indicated that sequencing was incomplete. Pairwise subsampling indicated that sequencing depth was expected to affect the degree of clonotype sharing among donors. Compared with non-shared clonotypes, the clonotypes found in all four sorted-subset donors had higher generation probabilities. Larger estimated clonotype richness was generally found for naive subsets than for memory subsets. Sampling was limited to blood, and TCR repertoires in tissue likely differ from TCR repertoires in blood. Because the study included a small number of donors, the genetic and exposure-history diversity represented was limited.

The sequenced sample consisted of memory CD4+ T cells sorted from blood. This specimen's cell subset or site label, per the study, means: CD45RA-negative fraction. The clonotype comes from a woman aged 25 to 39 in good health.

The DNA sequence is TGTGCCATCGGACAACTGGACAAAGCCACTGAAGCTTTCTTT. This is translated as CAIGQLDKATEAFF. This chain joins TRBV10-3 to TRBJ1-1; tentative D gene TRBD1, with 5 bases matching. CDR1 is given as ENHRY and CDR2 as SYGVKD, both from the germline V gene. The CDR3 goes from the cysteine to the phenylalanine over 14 residues. Only CDR3 DNA remains: 42 bases, in frame from the first base. Relative to germline, V is 8 bases shorter and J is 4 bases shorter, with 17 bases between their ends.